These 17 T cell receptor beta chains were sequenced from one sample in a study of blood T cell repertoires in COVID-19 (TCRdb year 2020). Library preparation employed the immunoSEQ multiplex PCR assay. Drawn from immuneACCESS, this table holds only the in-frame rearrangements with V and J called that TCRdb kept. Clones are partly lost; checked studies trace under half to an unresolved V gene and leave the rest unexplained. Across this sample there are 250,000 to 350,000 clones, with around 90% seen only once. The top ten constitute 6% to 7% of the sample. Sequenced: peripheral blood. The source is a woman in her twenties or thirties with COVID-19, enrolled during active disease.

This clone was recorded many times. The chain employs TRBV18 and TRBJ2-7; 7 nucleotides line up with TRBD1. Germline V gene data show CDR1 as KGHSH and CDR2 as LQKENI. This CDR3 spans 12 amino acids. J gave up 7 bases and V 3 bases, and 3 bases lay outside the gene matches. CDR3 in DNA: TGTGCCAGCTCACCCGACAGGGATGAGCAGTACTTC. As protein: CASSPDRDEQYF. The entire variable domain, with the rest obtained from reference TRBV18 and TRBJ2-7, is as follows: NAGVMQNPRHLVRRRGQEARLRCSPMKGHSHVYWYRQLPEEGLKFMVYLQKENIIDESGMPKERFSAEFPKEGPSILRIQQVVRGDSAAYFCASSPDRDEQYFGPGTRLTVT.

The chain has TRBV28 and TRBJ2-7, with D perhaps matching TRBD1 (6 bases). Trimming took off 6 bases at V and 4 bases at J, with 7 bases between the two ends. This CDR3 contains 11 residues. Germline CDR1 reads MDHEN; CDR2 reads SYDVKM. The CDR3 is CASSGQYEQYF. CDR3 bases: TGTGCCAGCAGCGGACAGTACGAGCAGTACTTC.

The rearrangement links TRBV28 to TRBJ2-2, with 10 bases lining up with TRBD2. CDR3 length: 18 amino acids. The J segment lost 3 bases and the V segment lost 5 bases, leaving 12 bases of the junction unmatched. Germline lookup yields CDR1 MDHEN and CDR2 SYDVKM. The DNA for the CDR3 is TGTGCCAGCAGTCTACAACGACCCCTAGCGGGAGACACCGGGGAGCTGTTTTTT. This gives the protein CASSLQRPLAGDTGELFF.

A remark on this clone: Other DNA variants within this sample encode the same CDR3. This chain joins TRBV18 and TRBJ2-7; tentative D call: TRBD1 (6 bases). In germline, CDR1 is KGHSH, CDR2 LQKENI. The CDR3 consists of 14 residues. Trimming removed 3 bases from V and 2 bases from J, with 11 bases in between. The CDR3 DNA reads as TGTGCCAGCTCACCCGGACAGACCACCTACGAGCAGTACTTC. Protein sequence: CASSPGQTTYEQYF.

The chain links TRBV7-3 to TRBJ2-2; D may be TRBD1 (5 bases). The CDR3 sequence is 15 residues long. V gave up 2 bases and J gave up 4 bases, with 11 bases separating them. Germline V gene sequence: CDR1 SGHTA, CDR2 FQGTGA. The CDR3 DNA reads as TGTGCCAGCAGCTTATCGGCAGGGCTCACCGGGGAGCTGTTTTTT. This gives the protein CASSLSAGLTGELFF.

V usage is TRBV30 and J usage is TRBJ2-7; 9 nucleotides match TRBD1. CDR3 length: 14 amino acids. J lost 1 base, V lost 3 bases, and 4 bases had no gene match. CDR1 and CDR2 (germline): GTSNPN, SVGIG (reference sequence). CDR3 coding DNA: TGTGCCTGGAGGGGGACAGGGTTATCCTACGAGCAGTACTTC. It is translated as CAWRGTGLSYEQYF.

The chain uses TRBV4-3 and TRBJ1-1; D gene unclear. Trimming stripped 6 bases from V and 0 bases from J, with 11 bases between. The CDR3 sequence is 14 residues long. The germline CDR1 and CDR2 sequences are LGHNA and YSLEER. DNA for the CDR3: TGCGCCAGCAGTCCCGGGGTTGTGAACACTGAAGCTTTCTTT. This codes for CASSPGVVNTEAFF.

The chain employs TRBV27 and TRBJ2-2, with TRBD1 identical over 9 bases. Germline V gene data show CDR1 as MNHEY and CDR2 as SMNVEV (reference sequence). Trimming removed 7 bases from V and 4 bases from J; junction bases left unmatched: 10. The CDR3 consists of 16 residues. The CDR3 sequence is CASTQRRTGATGELFF. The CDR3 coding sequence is TGTGCCAGCACCCAGAGGCGGACAGGGGCCACCGGGGAGCTGTTTTTT.

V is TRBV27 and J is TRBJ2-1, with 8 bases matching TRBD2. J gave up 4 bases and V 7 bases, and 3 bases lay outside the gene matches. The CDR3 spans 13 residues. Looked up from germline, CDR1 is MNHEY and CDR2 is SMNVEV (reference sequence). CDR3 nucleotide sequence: TGTGCCAGCAAGGCTAGCGGGTACAATGAGCAGTTCTTC. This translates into CASKASGYNEQFF.

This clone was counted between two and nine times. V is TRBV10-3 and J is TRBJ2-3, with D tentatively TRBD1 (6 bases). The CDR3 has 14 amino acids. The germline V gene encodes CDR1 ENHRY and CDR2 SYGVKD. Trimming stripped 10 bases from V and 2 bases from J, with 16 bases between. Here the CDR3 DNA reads TGTGCCACATGCCGGGACACCCTCACAGATACGCAGTATTTT. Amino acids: CATCRDTLTDTQYF.

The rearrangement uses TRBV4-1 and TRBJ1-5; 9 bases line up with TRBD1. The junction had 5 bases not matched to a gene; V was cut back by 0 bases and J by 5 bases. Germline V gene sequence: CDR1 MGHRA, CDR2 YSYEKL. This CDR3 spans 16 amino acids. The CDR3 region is CASSQDRGTGHQPQHF. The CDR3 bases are TGCGCCAGCAGCCAAGACCGCGGGACAGGGCATCAGCCCCAGCATTTT.

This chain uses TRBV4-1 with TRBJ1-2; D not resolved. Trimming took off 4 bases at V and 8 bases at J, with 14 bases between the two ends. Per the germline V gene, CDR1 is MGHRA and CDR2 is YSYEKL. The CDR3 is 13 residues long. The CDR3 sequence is CASSPEGYGGYTF. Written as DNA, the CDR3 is TGCGCCAGCAGCCCGGAGGGCTACGGGGGCTACACCTTC.

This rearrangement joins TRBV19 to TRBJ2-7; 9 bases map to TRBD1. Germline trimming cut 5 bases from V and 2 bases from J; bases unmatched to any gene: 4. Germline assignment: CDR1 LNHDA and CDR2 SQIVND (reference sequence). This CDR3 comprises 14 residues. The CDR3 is CASSSGTGTYEQYF. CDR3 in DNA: TGTGCCAGTAGTTCAGGGACAGGGACCTACGAGCAGTACTTC.

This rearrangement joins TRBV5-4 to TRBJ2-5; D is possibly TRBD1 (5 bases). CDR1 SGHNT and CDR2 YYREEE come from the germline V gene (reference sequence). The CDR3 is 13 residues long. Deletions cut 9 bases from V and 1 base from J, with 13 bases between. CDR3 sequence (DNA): TGTGCCATCAGGAGACAGATCCAAGAGACCCAGTACTTC. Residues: CAIRRQIQETQYF.

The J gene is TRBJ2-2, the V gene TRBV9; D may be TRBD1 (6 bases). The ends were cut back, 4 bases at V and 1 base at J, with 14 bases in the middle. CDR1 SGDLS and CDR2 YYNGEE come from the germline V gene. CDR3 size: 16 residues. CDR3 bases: TGTGCCAGCAGCACAACCCCAGGGGTGAACACCGGGGAGCTGTTTTTT. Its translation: CASSTTPGVNTGELFF.

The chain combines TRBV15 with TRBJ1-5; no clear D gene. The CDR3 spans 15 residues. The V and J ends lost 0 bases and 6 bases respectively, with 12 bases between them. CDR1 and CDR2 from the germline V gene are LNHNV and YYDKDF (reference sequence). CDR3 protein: CATSRDPKAGQPQHF. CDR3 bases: TGTGCCACCAGCAGAGATCCAAAAGCGGGTCAGCCCCAGCATTTT.

The CDR3 spells CASSLVSGLGGELFF. The CDR3 DNA sequence: TGTGCCAGCAGCTTAGTTTCAGGGCTTGGCGGGGAGCTGTTTTTT. The V and J genes are TRBV7-3 and TRBJ2-2; TRBD1 is a possible D gene (5 bases). V lost 2 bases and J lost 7, with 14 bases in between. Germline-derived CDR1 and CDR2 are SGHTA and FQGTGA. CDR3 size: 15 residues. The full variable domain, completed using reference TRBV7-3 and TRBJ2-2, is GAGVSQTPSNKVTEKGKYVELRCDPISGHTALYWYRQSLGQGPEFLIYFQGTGAADDSGLPNDRFFAVRPEGSVSTLKIQRTERGDSAVYLCASSLVSGLGGELFFGEGSRLTVL.